Each of the 25 T cell receptor beta chains below was sequenced from the same sample in a study of blood T cell repertoires in COVID-19. Assay used: immunoSEQ multiplex PCR; TCRdb lists only in-frame clones, some missing. The sample holds under 400,000 clones, 75% to 90% seen once. Sequencing used peripheral blood. The receptors shown here come from a woman between 25 and 40 years old with COVID-19, enrolled during active disease.

The chain carries TRBV5-1 and TRBJ2-3; 10 nucleotides match TRBD1. Germline V CDR1 and CDR2: SGHRS, YFSETQ. This CDR3 has 14 residues. J gave up 3 bases and V 5 bases, and 3 bases lay outside the gene matches. The CDR3 reads CASRAGQGTDTQYF. CDR3 nucleotide sequence: TGCGCCAGCAGGGCGGGACAGGGGACAGATACGCAGTATTTT.

This rearrangement joins TRBV27 to TRBJ2-1; maybe TRBD2 (6 bases). V gave up 3 bases and J gave up 4 bases, with 10 bases separating them. Germline V lookup: CDR1 MNHEY, CDR2 SMNVEV (reference sequence). The CDR3 has 14 amino acids. The CDR3: CASSFHGGYNEQFF. As DNA, the CDR3 is TGTGCCAGCAGTTTCCACGGGGGATACAATGAGCAGTTCTTC.

This chain links TRBV6-5 with TRBJ1-1; TRBD1 might be the D (6 bases). V gave up 7 bases and J gave up 6 bases, with 12 bases separating them. Germline V gene sequence: CDR1 MNHEY, CDR2 SVGAGI. The CDR3 loop spans 12 amino acids. The CDR3 nucleotides are TGTGCCAGCATGCGGGGGCCCGCTGAAGCTTTCTTT. Amino acids: CASMRGPAEAFF.

The CDR3 nucleotides read TGTGCCAGTAGTATAGATCGCGGGGGTCGACAGCCCCAGCATTTT. Amino acid sequence: CASSIDRGGRQPQHF. V usage is TRBV19 and J usage is TRBJ1-5, with D possibly TRBD1 on 5 matching bases. Trimming cost V 0 bases and J 7 bases, with 13 bases left between them. Looked up from germline, CDR1 is LNHDA and CDR2 is SQIVND (reference sequence). This CDR3 spans 15 amino acids.

This chain connects TRBV18 to TRBJ2-2, with D uncertain. The CDR3 has 12 amino acids. V was trimmed by 6 bases and J by 1 base, leaving 3 bases between them. Germline CDR1 is KGHSH and CDR2 is LQKENI. CDR3 amino acids: CASSLNTGELFF. CDR3 bases: TGTGCCAGCTCCCTGAACACCGGGGAGCTGTTTTTT.

The V gene is TRBV11-2, the J gene TRBJ2-7, with 7 bases that match TRBD2. CDR1 is SGHAT, CDR2 FQNNGV, per germline. This CDR3 spans 15 amino acids. Trimming removed 3 bases from V and 0 bases from J; junction bases left unmatched: 5. This CDR3 is CASSFLAESSYEQYF. In nucleotides, the CDR3 is TGTGCCAGCAGCTTTCTAGCGGAGAGCTCCTACGAGCAGTACTTC.

This CDR3 is CASSWQGGTEAFF. The CDR3 region has the DNA TGTGCCAGCAGTTGGCAGGGCGGCACTGAAGCTTTCTTT. The genes are TRBV12-3 or TRBV12-4 and TRBJ1-1; tentatively, D is TRBD1 (5 bases). The CDR3 consists of 13 residues. The V end was cut by 4 bases, the J end by 4 bases, with 10 bases between.

The chain couples TRBV29-1 to TRBJ2-3; perhaps TRBD2 as D (6 bases). Deletions cut 4 bases from V and 0 bases from J, with 11 bases between. Per germline, CDR1 SQVTM and CDR2 ANQGSEA. The CDR3 sequence is 14 residues long. The CDR3, as DNA: TGCAGCGTTGCGGTTAGCGGAAGCACAGATACGCAGTATTTT. Translated: CSVAVSGSTDTQYF.

The chain has TRBV5-1 and TRBJ1-2; no clear D. The CDR3 totals 12 residues. From germline, CDR1 is SGHRS and CDR2 YFSETQ. Trimming cost V 0 bases and J 5 bases, with 5 bases left between them. The DNA of the CDR3 is TGCGCCAGCAGCTTGGCCACATATGGCTACACCTTC. This sequence encodes CASSLATYGYTF. Full variable domain (rest looked up from reference TRBV5-1 and TRBJ1-2): KAGVTQTPRYLIKTRGQQVTLSCSPISGHRSVSWYQQTPGQGLQFLFEYFSETQRNKGNFPGRFSGRQFSNSRSEMNVSTLELGDSALYLCASSLATYGYTFGSGTRLTVV.

The V call is TRBV19, the J call TRBJ1-2; 7 bases line up with TRBD1. Germline CDR1 reads LNHDA; CDR2 reads SQIVND (reference sequence). With 4 bases clipped from V and 1 base from J, the junction kept 6 bases outside the gene matches. The CDR3 runs to 15 residues. CDR3 nucleotide sequence: TGTGCCAGTAGTAGGGACAGCTCTTATAACTATGGCTACACCTTC. Translation: CASSRDSSYNYGYTF.

The J gene is TRBJ1-3, the V gene TRBV3-1 (or the pseudogene TRBV3-2); 7 bases fit TRBD1. There are 13 residues in the CDR3. J was trimmed by 3 bases and V by 7 bases; bases with no gene match: 3. Germline loops: CDR1 LGHDT, CDR2 YNNKEL (reference sequence). The CDR3 is CASKGANGNTIYF. The CDR3 DNA reads TGTGCCAGCAAGGGGGCGAATGGAAACACCATATATTTT.

The chain is built from TRBV6-1 and TRBJ2-7; 8 bases fit TRBD2. This CDR3 is 16 amino acids long. Germline loops: CDR1 MNHNS, CDR2 SASEGT. V shed 1 base and J 3 bases; nucleotides not matched to a gene: 8. CDR3 coding DNA: TGTGCCAGCAGTGAAGTCGTTACTAGCGGTTACTACGAGCAGTACTTC. Translated, it gives CASSEVVTSGYYEQYF.

V usage is TRBV23-1 and J usage is TRBJ2-2; D not certain. TRBV23-1 qualifies as an ORF whose function is uncertain. V dropped 6 bases and J dropped 0 bases, with 8 bases sitting between them. The CDR3 contains 14 residues. In DNA, the CDR3 is TGCGCCAGCAGGGGCCGTACGAACACCGGGGAGCTGTTTTTT. Protein: CASRGRTNTGELFF.

The J gene is TRBJ1-5, the V gene TRBV6-5; 7 nucleotides agree with TRBD1. The V gene end was trimmed by 7 bases and the J gene end by 0 bases; junction bases not matched to a gene: 6. In germline, CDR1 is MNHEY, CDR2 SVGAGI. This CDR3 has 15 residues. CDR3 in amino acids: CASKETGNSNQPQHF. The CDR3 DNA sequence: TGTGCCAGCAAGGAGACAGGGAATAGCAATCAGCCCCAGCATTTT.

This chain joins TRBV5-1 and TRBJ1-2; D possibly corresponds to TRBD1 (6 bases). V gave up 4 bases and J gave up 4 bases, with 11 bases separating them. This CDR3 comprises 13 residues. CDR1 and CDR2 from the germline V gene are SGHRS and YFSETQ. As DNA, the CDR3 is TGCGCCAGCAGCGGAGGGGGGGCCTATGGCTACACCTTC. This translates into CASSGGGAYGYTF.

This clone was picked up one time. V usage is TRBV24-1 and J usage is TRBJ2-1; 7 bases are shared with TRBD1. CDR3 length: 16 amino acids. Per germline, CDR1 KGHDR and CDR2 SFDVKD. V lost 4 bases, J lost 3 bases, and 8 bases stayed unmatched. CDR3 bases: TGTGCCACCAGTGACAGCTCCGGGACAGTCTACAATGAGCAGTTCTTC. This sequence encodes CATSDSSGTVYNEQFF.

The chain is built from TRBV18 and TRBJ1-2, with D maybe TRBD1 (6 bases). The germline CDR1 and CDR2 sequences are KGHSH and LQKENI. With 2 bases removed from V and 6 bases from J, the gap between germline ends came to 13 bases. This CDR3 is 14 amino acids long. The CDR3 loop reads CASSPNRAADGYTF. The CDR3 DNA is TGTGCCAGCTCACCAAACAGGGCGGCGGATGGCTACACCTTC.

This clone was detected once. The V gene is TRBV10-1, the J gene TRBJ1-2; 8 nucleotides line up with TRBD1. This CDR3 spans 14 amino acids. The V gene's germline CDR1 is WNHNN and CDR2 SYGVQD (reference sequence). V trimming: 6 bases; J trimming: 5 bases; junction bases outside the gene matches: 8. CDR3 bases: TGCGCCAGCAGCCCGGGACAGGTGGATTATGGCTACACCTTC. It codes for CASSPGQVDYGYTF.

The V and J genes are TRBV5-1 and TRBJ2-7, with 10 bases that match TRBD1. The junction had 6 bases not matched to a gene; V was cut back by 3 bases and J by 3 bases. The CDR3 runs to 15 residues. Per germline, CDR1 SGHRS and CDR2 YFSETQ. DNA for the CDR3: TGCGCCAGCAGCTCCCCGGGACAGGGGCGCTACGAGCAGTACTTC. Residues: CASSSPGQGRYEQYF.

The chain employs TRBV14 and TRBJ2-7, with a tentative D call TRBD1 (5 bases). This CDR3 is 13 amino acids long. In germline, CDR1 is SGHDN, CDR2 FVKESK. V shed 6 bases and J shed 5 bases, with 14 bases lying between them. CDR3 DNA: TGTGCCAGCAGGCTAACAGGATCTAACGAGCAGTACTTC. Protein sequence: CASRLTGSNEQYF. Using reference TRBV14 and TRBJ2-7 for the parts outside the CDR3, the full variable domain is EAGVTQFPSHSVIEKGQTVTLRCDPISGHDNLYWYRRVMGKEIKFLLHFVKESKQDESGMPNNRFLAERTGGTYSTLKVQPAELEDSGVYFCASRLTGSNEQYFGPGTRLTVT.

This clone showed up just once. This chain joins TRBV6-4 and TRBJ2-1; TRBD1 matches at 7 bases. The CDR3 runs to 16 residues. V lost 7 bases, J lost 5 bases, and 14 bases stayed unmatched. Germline V gene sequence: CDR1 MRHNA, CDR2 SNTAGT. CDR3 region: CASTRGKRGQNNEQFF. CDR3 sequence (DNA): TGTGCCAGCACCCGAGGGAAAAGGGGGCAAAACAATGAGCAGTTCTTC.

This chain links TRBV19 with TRBJ1-5, with 8 positions matching TRBD1. J was trimmed by 6 bases and V by 8 bases; bases with no gene match: 6. The CDR3 has 13 residues. Germline lookup yields CDR1 LNHDA and CDR2 SQIVND (reference sequence). The CDR3 nucleotides read TGTGCCAGTGGACAGGGCGTCCGTCAGCCCCAGCATTTT. It yields the protein CASGQGVRQPQHF.

This sequence joins TRBV24-1 and TRBJ2-3; 8 nucleotides line up with TRBD1. CDR3 size: 15 residues. V dropped 9 bases and J dropped 4; count of bases not matched to a gene: 11. CDR1 is KGHDR and CDR2 is SFDVKD in the germline V gene. The CDR3 sequence is CATGTSGGWADTQYF. Here the CDR3 DNA reads TGTGCCACCGGAACCTCAGGGGGCTGGGCAGATACGCAGTATTTT.

The V call is TRBV5-1, the J call TRBJ1-2; D is unresolved. The CDR3 runs 12 residues. V shed 2 bases and J shed 8 bases, with 10 bases lying between them. Germline CDR1 reads SGHRS; CDR2 reads YFSETQ. CDR3 protein: CASSLSRNGYTF. The DNA of the CDR3 is TGCGCCAGCAGCTTATCCAGGAACGGCTACACCTTC. The variable domain in full, with the rest retrieved from reference TRBV5-1 and TRBJ1-2, is KAGVTQTPRYLIKTRGQQVTLSCSPISGHRSVSWYQQTPGQGLQFLFEYFSETQRNKGNFPGRFSGRQFSNSRSEMNVSTLELGDSALYLCASSLSRNGYTFGSGTRLTVV.

The chain employs TRBV3-1 (or the pseudogene TRBV3-2) and TRBJ1-4, with 7 bases lining up with TRBD1. Losses at the gene ends were 3 bases for V and 3 bases for J; bases not matched to a gene: 4. The CDR3 loop spans 15 amino acids. CDR1 LGHDT and CDR2 YNNKEL come from the germline V gene (reference sequence). CDR3 coding DNA: TGTGCCAGCAGCCAGACAGGGACTGCTAATGAAAAACTGTTTTTT. Residues: CASSQTGTANEKLFF.